These T cell receptor beta chains were read from a single sample in a study of T cell repertoires in cytomegalovirus infection. Each CDR3 protein is one row after TCRdb ran MiXCR on the reads. This sample has more than 250,000 distinct CDR3 sequences, with around 15% found just once. The sequencing sample was made of PBMCs. Receptors originate from a human donor in good health (CMV status not recorded). Some clones in this sample may be carry-over from other donors' samples. CDR3s include the opening cysteine and the closing phenylalanine or tryptophan. D genes are given only for firm matches. A row's size may be missing; if present it is once, few, many or a size class.

>TRBJ2-1|few|TRBD1|TRBV18
TGTGCCAGCTCCCTTTCGGGACAGGGGACCTACAATGAGCAGTTCTTC
CASSLSGQGTYNEQFF
>TRBJ2-1|few|TRBD1|TRBV11-2
TGTGCCAGCAGCACATGGGACAGGGGGAGGAATGAGCAGTTCTTC
CASSTWDRGRNEQFF
>TRBJ1-3|many|NA|TRBV12-3/TRBV12-4
TGTGCCAGCAGTTTCGGGGAGGCTGGAAACACCATATATTTT
CASSFGEAGNTIYF
>TRBJ2-3|NA|NA|TRBV29-1
TGCAGCGCCGAAGGGGCAGATACGCAGTATTTT
CSAEGADTQYF
>TRBJ1-1|few|TRBD1|TRBV5-5
TGTGCCAGCAGCTTGGATCAATTTGGACAGGCATTATTATTGAACACTGAAGCTTTCTTT
CASSLDQFGQALLLNTEAFF
>TRBJ1-4|NA|NA|TRBV4-2
TGTGCCAGCAGCCAAGAGACGGGGGCCGATGAAAAACTGTTTTTT
CASSQETGADEKLFF
>TRBJ2-4|many|TRBD1|TRBV6-6
TGTGCCAGCAGGGGACAGCCCCTAGCCAAAAACATTCAGTACTTC
CASRGQPLAKNIQYF
>TRBJ2-5|many|NA|TRBV7-2
TGTGCCAGCAGCGGGCAGGGGGGGAGGGAGACCCAGTACTTC
CASSGQGGRETQYF
>TRBJ1-1|many|NA|TRBV12-3/TRBV12-4
TGTGCCAGCAGGCCTCAAAGTATGAACACTGAAGCTTTCTTT
CASRPQSMNTEAFF
>TRBJ1-6|few|NA|TRBV6-1
TGTGCCAGCAGGACTGGGGGAGGCAATTCACCCCTCCACTTT
CASRTGGGNSPLHF
>TRBJ2-3|few|NA|TRBV6-1
TGTGCCAGCAGTGATACGACAAATTCTAGCACAGATACGCAGTATTTT
CASSDTTNSSTDTQYF
>TRBJ1-5|many|TRBD1|TRBV7-2
TGTGCCAGCAGTCGGGACAGGGCACAGCCCCAGCATTTT
CASSRDRAQPQHF
>TRBJ2-7|few|NA|TRBV4-3
TGCGCCAGCAGCCCCGAGGCCCCTTGGAGGGAGCAGTACTTC
CASSPEAPWREQYF
>TRBJ1-1|NA|NA|TRBV19
TGTGCCAGTAGTATAGGGCCGGGGGCTGTGACTGAAGCTTTCTTT
CASSIGPGAVTEAFF
>TRBJ1-2|NA|NA|TRBV5-8
TGTGCCAGCAGCTTGGCGAAATATAACTATGGCTACACCTTC
CASSLAKYNYGYTF
>TRBJ2-1|NA|NA|TRBV28
TGTGCCAGCAGTTTTAGGGGAGGGGGCGGGTTCTTC
CASSFRGGGGFF
>TRBJ2-3|few|TRBD2|TRBV5-1
TGCGCCAGCAGCTACGGACTAGCGGGAGGGCAAAGGGGAACAGATACGCAGTATTTT
CASSYGLAGGQRGTDTQYF
>TRBJ1-2|NA|TRBD1|TRBV20-1
TGCAGTGCTCCGAAGGACAGGACTAACTATGGCTACACCTTC
CSAPKDRTNYGYTF
>TRBJ1-1|many|NA|TRBV7-2
TGTGCCAGCAGCTTATTGTCGGGCACTGAAGCTTTCTTT
CASSLLSGTEAFF
>TRBJ2-7|many|NA|TRBV7-9
TGTGCCAGCAGTATAAGGACCTACGAGCAGTACTTC
CASSIRTYEQYF
>TRBJ1-6|many|NA|TRBV7-2
TGTGCCAGCAGCTTTCCACTGGGGTTGGAGGAATCACCCCTCCACTTT
CASSFPLGLEESPLHF
>TRBJ2-2|NA|TRBD1|TRBV10-3
TGTGCCACAGAAGCCGACAGGGTGGGCACCGGGGAGCTGTTTTTT
CATEADRVGTGELFF
>TRBJ1-5|NA|NA|TRBV3-1
TGTGCCAGCAGCCAAGATAGCGGAGGCGGTCGGCCCCAGCATTTT
CASSQDSGGGRPQHF
>TRBJ1-3|few|NA|TRBV7-9
TGTGCCAGCAGCTCTTATACTGCGGCCCTCACTGGAAACACCATATATTTT
CASSSYTAALTGNTIYF
>TRBJ2-2|many|NA|TRBV4-3
TGCGCCAGCAGCCCCCTCGGGGAGATAGGAAGAAACACCGGGGAGCTGTTTTTT
CASSPLGEIGRNTGELFF
>TRBJ2-3|NA|NA|TRBV7-3
TGTGCCAGCAGCTTAAGGGCGGGCACAGATACGCAGTATTTT
CASSLRAGTDTQYF